The 11 T cell receptor beta chains given below trace back to one sample, sequenced in a study of T cell repertoires in cytomegalovirus infection. TCRdb reprocessed the reads via MiXCR and lists one record per CDR3 protein. Of 640,000 or so distinct CDR3 sequences in the sample, about 30% were seen once. No antigen has been identified for these receptors. The sequenced sample was cultured PBMCs, obtained from culture after CMV antigen stimulation. Receptors originate from a human donor in good health (CMV status not recorded). Some clones in this sample may be carry-over from other donors' samples.

The CDR3 nucleotides read TGTGCCAGCAGCCCAGGGTGGGGGGGGACTGGGGGCTACACCTTC. Encoded protein: CASSPGWGGTGGYTF. The rearrangement links TRBV12-3 or TRBV12-4 to TRBJ1-2; tentatively, D is TRBD1 (5 bases). V dropped 6 bases and J dropped 8 bases, with 22 bases sitting between them. The CDR3 is 15 amino acids.

In this sample, this clonotype turned up a few times. The V and J genes are TRBV12-3 or TRBV12-4 and TRBJ2-1; D is unresolved. V lost 6 bases and J lost 3, with 9 bases in between. This CDR3 has 13 residues. This chain's CDR3 is CASSSSIYNEQFF. Written as DNA, the CDR3 is TGTGCCAGCAGCTCCTCAATCTACAATGAGCAGTTCTTC.

The rearrangement joins TRBV5-1 to TRBJ2-5; 8 nucleotides line up with TRBD2. V shed 4 bases and J 3 bases; nucleotides not matched to a gene: 14. CDR3 size: 17 residues. Germline V gene lookup returns CDR1 SGHRS and CDR2 YFSETQ. CDR3 DNA: TGCGCCAGCAGCCCCCGGGAGCGGGGGCCGGGGAAAGAGACCCAGTACTTC. Translating gives CASSPRERGPGKETQYF.

This clonotype has just a few counts. The V and J genes are TRBV7-2 and TRBJ1-3, with D uncertain. Trimming left V 1 base short and J 1 base short, with 8 bases between. In germline, CDR1 is SGHTA, CDR2 FQGNSA. CDR3 length: 15 amino acids. The CDR3 region has the DNA TGTGCCAGCAGCTTAGTCGGACTTTCTGGAAACACCATATATTTT. Encoded protein: CASSLVGLSGNTIYF. Supplemented by reference TRBV7-2 and TRBJ1-3, the full variable domain reads GAGVSQSPSNKVTEKGKDVELRCDPISGHTALYWYRQSLGQGLEFLIYFQGNSAPDKSGLPSDRFSAERTGGSVSTLTIQRTQQEDSAVYLCASSLVGLSGNTIYFGEGSWLTVV.

V usage is TRBV27 and J usage is TRBJ1-2, with no clear D. Looked up from germline, CDR1 is MNHEY and CDR2 is SMNVEV (reference sequence). V was pared by 8 bases and J by 8 bases, with 15 bases between. The CDR3 has 12 residues. The CDR3 protein is CASANGPEGYTF. CDR3 in DNA: TGTGCCAGCGCGAACGGCCCGGAAGGCTACACCTTC.

This sequence joins TRBV19 and TRBJ2-7; 11 nucleotides match TRBD2. V shed 3 bases and J 0 bases; nucleotides not matched to a gene: 7. CDR1 is LNHDA, CDR2 SQIVND, per germline (reference sequence). CDR3 length equals 17 residues. This CDR3 reads CASSMRTSGGHSYEQYF. CDR3 nucleotide sequence: TGTGCCAGTAGTATGAGAACTAGCGGGGGCCACTCCTACGAGCAGTACTTC.

V is TRBV28 and J is TRBJ1-3; D might be TRBD1 (5 bases). V lost 8 bases, J lost 8 bases, and 16 bases lay in between. The length of the CDR3 is 13 residues. Per the germline V gene, CDR1 is MDHEN and CDR2 is SYDVKM. CDR3 sequence reads: CASSSPGGDTIYF. The CDR3, as DNA: TGTGCCAGCTCTTCCCCCGGGGGGGACACCATATATTTT.

The chain links TRBV4-1 to TRBJ2-7, with TRBD2 as a possible D gene (6 bases). The germline V gene has CDR1 MGHRA and CDR2 YSYEKL. V was clipped by 11 bases and J by 5 bases, with 19 bases between them. The CDR3 runs 13 residues. The CDR3, as DNA: TGCGCCCGCCGGGGAAGGAGGGCCCACGAGCAGTACTTC. It yields the protein CARRGRRAHEQYF.

The V and J genes are TRBV15 and TRBJ2-2, with TRBD1 as a possible D gene (6 bases). The CDR3 has 14 residues. The germline V gene has CDR1 LNHNV and CDR2 YYDKDF (reference sequence). V lost 5 bases, J lost 5 bases, and 12 bases lay in between. CDR3: CATSATGATGELFF. The DNA for the CDR3 is TGTGCCACCAGCGCGACAGGAGCTACCGGGGAGCTGTTTTTT.

This clonotype was observed many times. V is TRBV7-2 and J is TRBJ2-7; 10 bases line up with TRBD2. The junction had 3 bases not matched to a gene; V was cut back by 1 base and J by 6 bases. The V gene's germline CDR1 is SGHTA and CDR2 FQGNSA. The CDR3 is 14 amino acids. Here the CDR3 DNA reads TGTGCCAGCAGCTTAGGGACTAGCGGTGGCGAGCAGTACTTC. Translating it yields CASSLGTSGGEQYF.

This clonotype was recorded a few times. This chain connects TRBV7-2 to TRBJ1-2, with D possibly being TRBD1 (5 bases). Trimming shortened V by 3 bases and J by 14 bases, and 19 bases separated the two germline ends. This CDR3 spans 13 amino acids. CDR1 SGHTA and CDR2 FQGNSA come from the germline V gene. CDR3 in amino acids: CASSFGRELPNTF. DNA of the CDR3: TGTGCCAGCAGCTTCGGCAGGGAGCTCCCCAATACCTTC. Variable domain in full (rest from reference TRBV7-2 and TRBJ1-2): GAGVSQSPSNKVTEKGKDVELRCDPISGHTALYWYRQSLGQGLEFLIYFQGNSAPDKSGLPSDRFSAERTGGSVSTLTIQRTQQEDSAVYLCASSFGRELPNTFGSGTRLTVV.